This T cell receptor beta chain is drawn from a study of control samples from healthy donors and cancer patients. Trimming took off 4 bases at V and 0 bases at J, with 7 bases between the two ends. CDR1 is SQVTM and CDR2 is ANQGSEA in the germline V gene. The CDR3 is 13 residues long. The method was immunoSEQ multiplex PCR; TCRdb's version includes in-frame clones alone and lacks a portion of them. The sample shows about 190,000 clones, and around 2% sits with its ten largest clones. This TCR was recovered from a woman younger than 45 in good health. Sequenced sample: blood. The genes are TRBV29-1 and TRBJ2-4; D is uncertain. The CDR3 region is CSVGPLAKNIQYF. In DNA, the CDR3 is TGCAGCGTTGGTCCCCTAGCCAAAAACATTCAGTACTTC.